The 21 T cell receptor beta chains below all came from one sample that was sequenced in a study of T cell responses to AZD1222 COVID-19 vaccine. TCRdb keeps only in-frame clones here, not all; method: immunoSEQ multiplex PCR. This sample carries fewer than 110,000 clones, about 90% of them seen once, and the ten largest clones take 5% to 8%. Specimen: peripheral blood, collected 28 days after the second AZD1222 dose. These receptors were taken from an adult who received the AZD1222 COVID-19 vaccine.

The chain combines TRBV6-5 with TRBJ1-2, with 8 bases fitting TRBD1. CDR1 is MNHEY, CDR2 SVGAGI, per germline. Trimming removed 2 bases from V and 6 bases from J; junction bases left unmatched: 8. The CDR3 runs 15 residues. This chain's CDR3 is CASSYAGQVVHGYTF. Written as DNA, the CDR3 is TGTGCCAGCAGTTACGCGGGACAGGTGGTCCATGGCTACACCTTC.

The chain is built from TRBV6-5 and TRBJ2-7; a weak D match, TRBD1 (5 bases). This CDR3 has 13 residues. V lost 7 bases and J lost 1, with 11 bases in between. The germline gives CDR1 MNHEY, CDR2 SVGAGI. The CDR3 sequence: CASTPDSSYEQYF. The CDR3 DNA follows: TGTGCCAGCACCCCCGACAGTTCCTACGAGCAGTACTTC.

The chain links TRBV5-4 to TRBJ1-2; D is perhaps TRBD1 (5 bases). This CDR3 comprises 16 residues. Germline-derived CDR1 and CDR2 are SGHNT and YYREEE (reference sequence). Trimming cost V 0 bases and J 0 bases, with 12 bases left between them. The CDR3 DNA reads TGTGCCAGCAGCTTGGAGGGGACTTCAGCTAACTATGGCTACACCTTC. Amino acids: CASSLEGTSANYGYTF.

The chain couples TRBV29-1 to TRBJ1-1; D gene uncertain. The CDR3 loop spans 11 amino acids. With 7 bases removed from V and 4 bases from J, the gap between germline ends came to 10 bases. The V gene's germline CDR1 is SQVTM and CDR2 ANQGSEA. CDR3 in amino acids: CSAWDTTEAFF. The CDR3 DNA sequence: TGCAGCGCTTGGGATACCACTGAAGCTTTCTTT.

This chain connects TRBV13 to TRBJ1-3; D is perhaps TRBD1 (6 bases). CDR1 and CDR2 from the germline V gene are PRHDT and FYEKMQ (reference sequence). The CDR3 loop spans 14 amino acids. V lost 5 bases, J lost 2 bases, and 10 bases lay in between. The CDR3 region has the DNA TGTGCCAGCAGCCCACAGGGCACTGGAAACACCATATATTTT. Its protein is CASSPQGTGNTIYF.

This rearrangement joins TRBV4-1 to TRBJ2-2, with D unclear. The CDR3 totals 16 residues. The ends were cut back, 2 bases at V and 4 bases at J, with 14 bases in the middle. Per the germline V gene, CDR1 is MGHRA and CDR2 is YSYEKL. For the CDR3, the DNA is TGCGCCAGCAGCCAAAAAAGTACCGGAAGCACCGGGGAGCTGTTTTTT. The encoded protein is CASSQKSTGSTGELFF.

CDR3 amino acids: CAIRGTSGSTLTYEQYF. The CDR3 DNA is TGTGCCATCAGAGGGACTAGCGGGAGCACCCTTACCTACGAGCAGTACTTC. V and J are TRBV10-3 and TRBJ2-7, with 14 bases aligning to TRBD2. V gave up 6 bases and J gave up 2 bases; unmatched junction bases: 9. The CDR3 totals 17 residues. Germline CDR1 ENHRY, CDR2 SYGVKD.

The chain employs TRBV27 and TRBJ1-1; D may be TRBD1 (5 bases). The germline V gene has CDR1 MNHEY and CDR2 SMNVEV (reference sequence). This CDR3 has 15 amino acids. V lost 6 bases and J lost 0, with 14 bases in between. DNA of the CDR3: TGTGCCAGCAGCTCCTATCAGGGCCTGAACACTGAAGCTTTCTTT. Protein sequence: CASSSYQGLNTEAFF.

The rearrangement joins TRBV18 to TRBJ1-2, with 7 nucleotides matching TRBD1. CDR3 size: 15 residues. Germline V gene sequence: CDR1 KGHSH, CDR2 LQKENI. Trimming at V came to 0 bases and at J to 8 bases, leaving 9 bases not matched to a gene. The CDR3 spells CASSPPRTGLPGYTF. The CDR3 coding sequence is TGTGCCAGCTCACCACCTCGGACAGGCTTGCCAGGCTACACCTTC.

The rearrangement uses TRBV19 and TRBJ1-2; 7 positions agree with TRBD1. The CDR3 loop spans 13 amino acids. From germline, CDR1 is LNHDA and CDR2 SQIVND (reference sequence). V lost 7 bases, J lost 6 bases, and 8 bases stayed unmatched. In DNA, the CDR3 is TGTGCCAGTAAGACTGACAGGGTCCATGGCTACACCTTC. The encoded protein is CASKTDRVHGYTF.

The V gene is TRBV30, the J gene TRBJ2-7; D possibly matches TRBD1 or TRBD2 (5 bases each). The CDR3 runs 15 residues. V was shortened by 3 bases and J by 0 bases, with 15 bases between the two germline ends. Germline CDR1 and CDR2: GTSNPN and SVGIG (reference sequence). CDR3 region: CAWSRIDGASYEQYF. The CDR3, as DNA: TGTGCCTGGAGCCGTATCGACGGGGCCTCCTACGAGCAGTACTTC.

The rearrangement joins TRBV11-2 to TRBJ2-7; 8 nucleotides align to TRBD1. The CDR3 totals 15 residues. Germline V CDR1 and CDR2: SGHAT, FQNNGV. V was pared by 3 bases and J by 4 bases, with 8 bases of the junction left unmatched. The CDR3 DNA reads as TGTGCCAGCAGCTTCCGGACAGGGTGGCGATACGAGCAGTACTTC. Translating gives CASSFRTGWRYEQYF.

This clone has a handful of counts. This rearrangement joins TRBV5-4 to TRBJ2-7; D is perhaps TRBD2 (8 bases). The V end was cut by 2 bases, the J end by 2 bases, with 17 bases between. CDR1 is SGHNT and CDR2 is YYREEE in the germline V gene (reference sequence). The CDR3 is made up of 16 amino acids. CDR3 loop: CASSFSAGDRAYEQYF. CDR3 sequence (DNA): TGTGCCAGCAGCTTTTCAGCGGGAGACAGGGCCTACGAGCAGTACTTC.

This clone is a singleton in its sample. This sequence joins TRBV27 and TRBJ1-5; possible D gene TRBD1, 5 bases. V lost 3 bases to trimming and J lost 2 bases, with 8 bases between them. Per the germline V gene, CDR1 is MNHEY and CDR2 is SMNVEV (reference sequence). The CDR3 is made up of 14 amino acids. CDR3 nucleotide sequence: TGTGCCAGCAGTTTCCAGGGAGGCAATCAGCCCCAGCATTTT. Its protein is CASSFQGGNQPQHF.

This rearrangement joins TRBV6-6 to TRBJ1-1; 9 positions match TRBD1. Germline trimming cut 5 bases from V and 2 bases from J; bases unmatched to any gene: 6. CDR3 size: 15 residues. The germline CDR1 and CDR2 sequences are MNHNY and SVGAGI (reference sequence). The DNA for the CDR3 is TGTGCCAGCAGTAACCGGGACAGGGCTAACACTGAAGCTTTCTTT. Protein: CASSNRDRANTEAFF.

The V and J genes are TRBV30 and TRBJ2-1; tentative D call: TRBD2 (5 bases). The V end lost 0 bases, the J end lost 2 bases, and 8 bases lay between the germline ends. The V gene's germline CDR1 is GTSNPN and CDR2 SVGIG (reference sequence). This CDR3 region has 14 residues. The CDR3 nucleotides read TGTGCCTGGAGTGTTGTAGCGACCTACAATGAGCAGTTCTTC. Encoded protein: CAWSVVATYNEQFF.

Here the CDR3 DNA reads TGTGCCAGCTCACCCGCTGGTTTCGATAATCAGCCCCAGCATTTT. Translation: CASSPAGFDNQPQHF. The V gene is TRBV18, the J gene TRBJ1-5; D is unresolved. Deletions cut 3 bases from V and 4 bases from J, with 13 bases between. The germline V gene has CDR1 KGHSH and CDR2 LQKENI. The CDR3 spans 15 residues.

In nucleotides, the CDR3 is TGTGCCAGCAGCCACGAAAGACAGGCCTACGAGCAGTACTTC. Translating it yields CASSHERQAYEQYF. The rearrangement joins TRBV7-6 to TRBJ2-7; weak D call: TRBD1 (6 bases). The CDR3 extends over 14 amino acids. V lost 5 bases, J lost 2 bases, and 13 bases lay in between. The V gene's germline CDR1 is SGHVS and CDR2 FNYEAQ.

CDR3 DNA: TGTGCCAGCAGCTTTTTCCCATTAAGGGCCTATGGCTACACCTTC. Translating it yields CASSFFPLRAYGYTF. The rearrangement uses TRBV7-9 and TRBJ1-2, with D hard to call. The CDR3 is 15 residues long. Germline values: CDR1 SEHNR, CDR2 FQNEAQ (reference sequence). Trimming took 3 bases from V and 4 from J, leaving 15 bases between them.

The chain couples TRBV19 to TRBJ1-2; D is unclear. The CDR3 is 11 residues long. From germline, CDR1 is LNHDA and CDR2 SQIVND (reference sequence). V was clipped by 8 bases and J by 8 bases, with 12 bases between them. CDR3 loop: CASSQQSGYTF. CDR3 coding DNA: TGTGCCAGTTCTCAACAGTCCGGCTACACCTTC.

About this clone: In the same sample, other DNA sequences code for this CDR3. This sequence joins TRBV19 and TRBJ1-1; maybe TRBD1 (5 bases). Trimming removed 3 bases at V and 1 base at J, with 9 bases between. The CDR3 loop spans 14 amino acids. Germline V gives CDR1 LNHDA, CDR2 SQIVND (reference sequence). The CDR3 region is CASSIGGPNTEAFF. The CDR3 DNA reads as TGTGCCAGTAGTATTGGGGGACCGAACACTGAAGCTTTCTTT.